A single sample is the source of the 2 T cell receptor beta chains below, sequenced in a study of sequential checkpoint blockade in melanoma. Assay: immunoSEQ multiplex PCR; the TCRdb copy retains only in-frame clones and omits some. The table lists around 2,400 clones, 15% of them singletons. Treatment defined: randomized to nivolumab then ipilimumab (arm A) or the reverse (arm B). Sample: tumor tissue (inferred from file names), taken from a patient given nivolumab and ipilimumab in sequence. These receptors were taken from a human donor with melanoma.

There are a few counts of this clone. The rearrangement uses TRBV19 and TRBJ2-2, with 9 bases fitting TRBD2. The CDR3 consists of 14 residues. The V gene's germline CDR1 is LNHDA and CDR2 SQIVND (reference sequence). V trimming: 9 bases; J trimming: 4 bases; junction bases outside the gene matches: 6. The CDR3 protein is CASTGTSITGELFF. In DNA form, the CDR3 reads TGTGCCAGCACCGGGACTAGCATCACCGGGGAGCTGTTTTTT.

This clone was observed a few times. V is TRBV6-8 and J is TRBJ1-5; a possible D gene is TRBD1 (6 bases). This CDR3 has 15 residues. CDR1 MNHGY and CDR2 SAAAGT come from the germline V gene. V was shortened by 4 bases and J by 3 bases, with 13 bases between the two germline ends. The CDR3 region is CASSSPPGDNQPQHF. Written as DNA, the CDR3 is TGTGCCAGCAGTTCCCCTCCAGGGGACAATCAGCCCCAGCATTTT.